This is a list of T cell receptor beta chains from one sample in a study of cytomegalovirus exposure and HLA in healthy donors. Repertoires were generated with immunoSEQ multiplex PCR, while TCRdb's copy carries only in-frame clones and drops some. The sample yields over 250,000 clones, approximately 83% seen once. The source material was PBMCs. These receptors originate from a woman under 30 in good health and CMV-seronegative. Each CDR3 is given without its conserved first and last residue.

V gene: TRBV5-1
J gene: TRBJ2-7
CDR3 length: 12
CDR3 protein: ASSQGTEAYEQY

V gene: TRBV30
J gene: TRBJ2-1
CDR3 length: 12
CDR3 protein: AWRSGQGTDEQF

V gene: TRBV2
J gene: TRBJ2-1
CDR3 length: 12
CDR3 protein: ASSEPGPRGEQF

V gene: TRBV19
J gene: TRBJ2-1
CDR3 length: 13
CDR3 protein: ASRDIAGPHNEQF

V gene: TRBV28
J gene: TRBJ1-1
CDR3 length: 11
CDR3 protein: ASSLSMSPEAF

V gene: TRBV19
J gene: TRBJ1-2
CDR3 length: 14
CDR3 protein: ASSIVRGKRDDGYT

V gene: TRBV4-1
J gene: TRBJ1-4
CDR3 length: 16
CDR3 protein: ASSQGPQNDATNEKLF

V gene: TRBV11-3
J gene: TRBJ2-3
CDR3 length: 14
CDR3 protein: ASINQQGIFTDTQY

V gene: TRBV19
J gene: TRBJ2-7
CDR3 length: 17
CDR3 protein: ASSLRTSGRATEGYEQY

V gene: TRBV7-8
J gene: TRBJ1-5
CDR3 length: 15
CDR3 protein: ASSLARTGGMDQPQH

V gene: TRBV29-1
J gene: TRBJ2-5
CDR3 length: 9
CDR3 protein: SAGGEETQY

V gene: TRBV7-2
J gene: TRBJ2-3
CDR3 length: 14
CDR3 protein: ASSLGKRGATDTQY

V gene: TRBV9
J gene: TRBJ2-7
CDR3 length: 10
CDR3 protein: ASSGQGNEQY

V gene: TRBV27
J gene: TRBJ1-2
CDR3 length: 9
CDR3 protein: ACGDREGYT

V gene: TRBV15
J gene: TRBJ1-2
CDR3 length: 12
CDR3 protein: ATSRVQGAYGYT

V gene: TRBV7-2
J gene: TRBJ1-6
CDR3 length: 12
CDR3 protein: ASSLQGVDSPLH

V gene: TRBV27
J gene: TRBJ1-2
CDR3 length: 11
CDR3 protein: ASSSRTGYGYT

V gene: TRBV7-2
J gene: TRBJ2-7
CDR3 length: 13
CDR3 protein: ASSPSGGSSYEQY

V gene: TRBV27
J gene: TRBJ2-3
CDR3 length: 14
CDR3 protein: ASSPRDRSWADTQY

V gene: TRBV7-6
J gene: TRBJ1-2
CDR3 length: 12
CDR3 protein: ASSSTTDLYGYT

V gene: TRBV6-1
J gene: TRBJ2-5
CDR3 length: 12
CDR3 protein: ASIRDRGVETQY

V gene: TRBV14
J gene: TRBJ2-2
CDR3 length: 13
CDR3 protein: ASSPYRVNTGELF

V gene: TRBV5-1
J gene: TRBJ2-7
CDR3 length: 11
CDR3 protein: ASSGGSSYEQY

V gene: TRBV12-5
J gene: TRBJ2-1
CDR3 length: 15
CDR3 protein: ASGIARTGGSYNEQF

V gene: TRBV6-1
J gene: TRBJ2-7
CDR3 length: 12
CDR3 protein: ASTRTGPDGEQY

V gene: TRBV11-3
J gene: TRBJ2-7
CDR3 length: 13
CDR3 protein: ASGTSGTTSYEQY

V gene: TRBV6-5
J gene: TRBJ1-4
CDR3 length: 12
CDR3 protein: ASRKPSVDEKLF

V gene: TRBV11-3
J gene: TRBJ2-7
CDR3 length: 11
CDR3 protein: ASRSYGSDEQY